This TCR beta chain comes out of a study of blood T cell repertoires in COVID-19. For the study at large: Acute-phase and convalescent COVID-19 samples originated in the United States, Italy and Spain.

The CDR3 sequence is 16 residues long. The germline gives CDR1 SGHRS, CDR2 YFSETQ. Trimming left V 1 base short and J 6 bases short, with 16 bases between. Only in-frame clones appear in the TCRdb table, and some are missing; sequencing was by immunoSEQ multiplex PCR. The sample holds around 75,000 clones, more than 75% seen once. The rearrangement joins TRBV5-1 to TRBJ2-2, with a weak D call TRBD1 (7 bases). Sequenced: peripheral blood. The sequence came from a human donor in a cohort sampled during active COVID-19. CDR3 in amino acids: CASSLYSGDSPGELFF. In DNA, the CDR3 is TGCGCCAGCAGCTTGTATTCGGGGGACAGTCCCGGGGAGCTGTTTTTT. Full variable domain (outside the CDR3, taken from reference TRBV5-1 and TRBJ2-2): KAGVTQTPRYLIKTRGQQVTLSCSPISGHRSVSWYQQTPGQGLQFLFEYFSETQRNKGNFPGRFSGRQFSNSRSEMNVSTLELGDSALYLCASSLYSGDSPGELFFGEGSRLTVL.